The 22 T cell receptor beta chains listed next were all sequenced from one sample in a study of blood T cell repertoires in COVID-19. Measured with immunoSEQ multiplex PCR; TCRdb has only the in-frame clones, and not every one. The table lists around 250,000 clones, about 84% of them singletons. Sequenced: peripheral blood. These receptor sequences come from a woman aged 80 or over with COVID-19, enrolled during active disease.

The V gene is TRBV5-1, the J gene TRBJ2-1, with 9 bases lining up with TRBD2. With V trimmed by 5 bases and J by 9 bases, 9 bases remained unmatched. The CDR3 contains 14 residues. CDR1 is SGHRS and CDR2 is YFSETQ in the germline V gene. The CDR3 DNA is TGCGCCAGCAGGTCTCGGCGGGGGGGTACTGAGCAGTTCTTC. It is translated as CASRSRRGGTEQFF.

The chain is built from TRBV12-3 or TRBV12-4 and TRBJ2-5; 8 positions match TRBD2. The ends lost 8 bases at V and 4 bases at J; junction bases unmatched: 6. The CDR3 totals 13 residues. CDR3 nucleotides: TGTGCCAGCCGGGGGAGCGGGGGAGAGACCCAGTACTTC. Translation: CASRGSGGETQYF.

This chain joins TRBV7-2 and TRBJ1-1; tentatively, D is TRBD1 (5 bases). V was trimmed by 3 bases and J by 3 bases, leaving 8 bases between them. CDR1 SGHTA and CDR2 FQGNSA come from the germline V gene. The CDR3 has 13 residues. Here the CDR3 reads CASSFGGYTEAFF. The CDR3 DNA follows: TGTGCCAGCAGCTTCGGGGGTTACACTGAAGCTTTCTTT.

This clone appeared a single time. This sequence joins TRBV5-5 and TRBJ1-4; D is unresolved. This CDR3 is built from 14 residues. CDR1 and CDR2 from the germline V gene are SGHKS and YYEKEE (reference sequence). Trimming removed 3 bases at V and 0 bases at J, with 6 bases between. CDR3 sequence reads: CASSWSTTNEKLFF. The CDR3 region has the DNA TGTGCCAGCAGCTGGAGCACAACTAATGAAAAACTGTTTTTT.

The chain employs TRBV20-1 and TRBJ2-2; TRBD2 aligns across 9 bases. Germline lookup yields CDR1 DFQATT and CDR2 SNEGSKA (reference sequence). With V trimmed by 3 bases and J by 1 base, 3 bases remained unmatched. The CDR3 totals 15 residues. The CDR3 sequence: CSASRGGVNTGELFF. As DNA, the CDR3 is TGCAGTGCTAGTCGCGGGGGGGTGAACACCGGGGAGCTGTTTTTT.

The V call is TRBV5-5, the J call TRBJ1-1, with 9 bases that match TRBD1. CDR3 size: 16 residues. Trimming took 4 bases from V and 1 from J; bases not matched to a gene: 8. Germline V gene sequence: CDR1 SGHKS, CDR2 YYEKEE (reference sequence). The CDR3 loop reads CASSPGQGTGNTEAFF. CDR3 sequence (DNA): TGTGCCAGCAGCCCCGGACAGGGGACCGGGAACACTGAAGCTTTCTTT.

The chain recombines TRBV4-2 with TRBJ2-5; 10 bases map to TRBD2. Germline values: CDR1 LGHNA, CDR2 YNFKEQ. CDR3 length equals 17 residues. V shed 0 bases, J shed 0 bases, and the junction held 4 bases outside the gene matches. DNA for the CDR3: TGTGCCAGCAGCCAAGATGTTAGCGGGGGGTACCAAGAGACCCAGTACTTC. This encodes CASSQDVSGGYQETQYF.

In its sample, this clone was seen once. J is TRBJ1-6 and V is TRBV5-6; D uncertain. V was shortened by 3 bases and J by 2 bases, with 12 bases between the two germline ends. The V gene's germline CDR1 is SGHDT and CDR2 YYEEEE. The CDR3 is 16 amino acids. CDR3 in DNA: TGTGCCAGCAGCTCGGATCCAGGCACCTATAATTCACCCCTCCACTTT. This encodes CASSSDPGTYNSPLHF. The variable domain in full, completed from reference TRBV5-6 and TRBJ1-6, reads DAGVTQSPTHLIKTRGQQVTLRCSPKSGHDTVSWYQQALGQGPQFIFQYYEEEERQRGNFPDRFSGHQFPNYSSELNVNALLLGDSALYLCASSSDPGTYNSPLHFGNGTRLTVT.

The chain carries TRBV10-3 and TRBJ2-3, with D tentatively TRBD1 (6 bases). V dropped 8 bases and J dropped 0 bases, with 12 bases sitting between them. Germline values: CDR1 ENHRY, CDR2 SYGVKD. This CDR3 is built from 14 residues. This chain's CDR3 is CAIGTGRSTDTQYF. The DNA for the CDR3 is TGTGCCATCGGTACAGGGCGTAGCACAGATACGCAGTATTTT.

This clone was found once. The J gene is TRBJ2-3, the V gene TRBV19, with TRBD2 as a possible D gene (5 bases). V was clipped by 4 bases and J by 2 bases, with 16 bases between them. The CDR3 runs 16 residues. Germline V CDR1 and CDR2: LNHDA, SQIVND (reference sequence). The CDR3 here is CASSSLGRGVTDTQYF. CDR3 DNA: TGTGCCAGTAGTAGCCTAGGACGGGGAGTCACAGATACGCAGTATTTT.

This clone was observed once. V usage is TRBV28 and J usage is TRBJ1-3, with D possibly matching TRBD1 (5 bases). V dropped 8 bases and J dropped 1 base, with 12 bases sitting between them. This CDR3 has 14 residues. Germline lookup yields CDR1 MDHEN and CDR2 SYDVKM. The CDR3 bases are TGTGCCAGCTATCAGGGAACGTCTGGAAACACCATATATTTT. Protein product: CASYQGTSGNTIYF.

This clone has only one observation. This sequence joins TRBV18 and TRBJ2-1; D is unresolved. The V end lost 6 bases, the J end lost 3 bases, and 6 bases lay between the germline ends. CDR1 and CDR2 from the germline V gene are KGHSH and LQKENI. This CDR3 is built from 12 residues. The CDR3 reads CASSTRYNEQFF. For the CDR3, the DNA is TGTGCCAGCTCTACGCGCTACAATGAGCAGTTCTTC.

This rearrangement joins TRBV6-5 to TRBJ1-6; TRBD1 matches at 7 bases. Germline V CDR1 and CDR2: MNHEY, SVGAGI. The CDR3 has 15 amino acids. The J segment lost 4 bases and the V segment lost 2 bases, leaving 2 bases of the junction unmatched. CDR3 sequence (DNA): TGTGCCAGCAGTTACCAACAGGGGTATAATTCACCCCTCCACTTT. This gives the protein CASSYQQGYNSPLHF.

This clone has more than one count but fewer than ten. The chain uses TRBV24-1 and TRBJ1-1, with a tentative D call TRBD1 (6 bases). Trimming left V 1 base short and J 8 bases short, with 10 bases between. Germline V gives CDR1 KGHDR, CDR2 SFDVKD. CDR3 length equals 13 residues. CDR3 protein: CATSDLRGQEAFF. The CDR3 DNA is TGTGCCACCAGTGATTTAAGAGGACAGGAAGCTTTCTTT.

The chain joins TRBV5-8 to TRBJ2-5; 9 nucleotides align to TRBD1. The germline V gene encodes CDR1 SGHTS and CDR2 YDEGEE. CDR3 length equals 15 residues. Trimming took 4 bases from V and 1 from J; bases not matched to a gene: 5. CDR3 loop: CASSPGDRVQETQYF. The CDR3 DNA sequence: TGTGCCAGCAGCCCGGGGGACAGGGTCCAAGAGACCCAGTACTTC.

The V and J genes are TRBV7-2 and TRBJ1-5, with D possibly being TRBD1 (6 bases). Germline CDR1 is SGHTA and CDR2 is FQGNSA. Trimming cost V 9 bases and J 7 bases, with 19 bases left between them. CDR3 length: 14 amino acids. CDR3 amino acids: CASSQTGGRQPQHF. The CDR3 region has the DNA TGTGCCAGTTCTCAGACGGGGGGCAGGCAGCCCCAGCATTTT. The variable domain in full, with the rest retrieved from reference TRBV7-2 and TRBJ1-5, is GAGVSQSPSNKVTEKGKDVELRCDPISGHTALYWYRQSLGQGLEFLIYFQGNSAPDKSGLPSDRFSAERTGGSVSTLTIQRTQQEDSAVYLCASSQTGGRQPQHFGDGTRLSIL.

The chain has TRBV19 and TRBJ1-5; no clear D. Germline V lookup: CDR1 LNHDA, CDR2 SQIVND (reference sequence). The length of the CDR3 is 13 residues. V was clipped by 3 bases and J by 4 bases, with 7 bases between them. CDR3: CASSMAHNQPQHF. The CDR3 nucleotides read TGTGCCAGTAGTATGGCACATAATCAGCCCCAGCATTTT.

This clone showed up just once. The rearrangement joins TRBV18 to TRBJ2-7, with TRBD1 matching over 7 bases. CDR3 length: 14 amino acids. Per the germline V gene, CDR1 is KGHSH and CDR2 is LQKENI. Here the CDR3 reads CASSPPGQRYEQYV. CDR3 sequence (DNA): TGTGCCAGCTCTCCACCGGGACAGCGCTACGAGCAGTACGTC.

CDR3 in DNA: TGTGCCAGCAGCTACCGGGACAGGGGTTCCTACGAGCAGTACTTC. As protein: CASSYRDRGSYEQYF. This chain connects TRBV9 to TRBJ2-7, with 10 bases aligning to TRBD1. Germline V gene data show CDR1 as SGDLS and CDR2 as YYNGEE. The V segment lost 4 bases and the J segment 1 base; nucleotides outside the gene matches: 5. CDR3 size: 15 residues.

This clone came up once. This chain joins TRBV28 and TRBJ1-2; 7 nucleotides agree with TRBD1. The CDR3 consists of 14 residues. The V segment lost 5 bases and the J segment 5 bases; nucleotides outside the gene matches: 8. CDR1 MDHEN and CDR2 SYDVKM come from the germline V gene. CDR3 DNA sequence: TGTGCCAGCAGTCAGACAGGGAATGTATATGGCTACACCTTC. Protein: CASSQTGNVYGYTF.

This clone was recorded a few times. The chain employs TRBV5-4 and TRBJ1-2; no reliable D call. CDR3 length: 16 residues. Germline V gives CDR1 SGHNT, CDR2 YYREEE (reference sequence). The ends were cut back, 1 base at V and 2 bases at J, with 15 bases in the middle. The CDR3 here is CASSLFYSTSNYGYTF. The CDR3 bases are TGTGCCAGCAGCTTGTTCTACTCCACTTCAAACTATGGCTACACCTTC.

The chain combines TRBV19 with TRBJ1-1, with D possibly being TRBD1 (6 bases). Germline V gene sequence: CDR1 LNHDA, CDR2 SQIVND (reference sequence). CDR3 length equals 12 residues. Deletions cut 5 bases from V and 8 bases from J, with 12 bases between. CDR3 protein: CASSPRTVEAFF. The CDR3 DNA reads as TGTGCCAGTAGTCCACGGACAGTCGAAGCTTTCTTT.